Shown below are 18 T cell receptor beta chains from a single sample sequenced in a study of T cell repertoires in cytomegalovirus infection. MiXCR was run by TCRdb on the reads, yielding one entry per CDR3 protein. The data contain 650,000 to 900,000 distinct CDR3 sequences, 25% to 35% of them seen just once; the ten biggest clones take up less than 15%. The antigens these receptors bind are not known. The sample consisted of cultured CD8+ T cells from PBMCs, taken from culture after CMV antigen stimulation. Receptor source: a human donor in good health (CMV status not recorded). Some clones in this sample may be carry-over from other donors' samples.

This clonotype was recorded a few times. CDR3 region: CSVEERTWGITEAFF. The CDR3 DNA sequence: TGCAGCGTTGAAGAACGGACATGGGGAATCACTGAAGCTTTCTTT. The chain links TRBV29-1 to TRBJ1-1; possibly TRBD1 for D (5 bases). Germline assignment: CDR1 SQVTM and CDR2 ANQGSEA. The CDR3 has 15 residues. V shed 0 bases and J shed 4 bases, with 15 bases lying between them.

This clonotype has more than one count but fewer than ten. This chain joins TRBV19 and TRBJ2-1; 12 positions match TRBD1. CDR3 length equals 16 residues. CDR1 is LNHDA and CDR2 is SQIVND in the germline V gene (reference sequence). V dropped 4 bases and J dropped 1; count of bases not matched to a gene: 2. The CDR3 DNA follows: TGTGCCAGTAGTAGGGGACAGGGGGCTTCCTACAATGAGCAGTTCTTC. It yields the protein CASSRGQGASYNEQFF.

In its sample, this clonotype was seen many times. The chain recombines TRBV7-6 with TRBJ1-5; D is ambiguous. V was clipped by 4 bases and J by 4 bases, with 11 bases between them. The germline CDR1 and CDR2 sequences are SGHVS and FNYEAQ. The CDR3 loop spans 14 amino acids. CDR3 DNA sequence: TGTGCCAGCAGCTATGGACGGGGAAATCAGCCCCAGCATTTT. It is translated as CASSYGRGNQPQHF.

The rearrangement links TRBV5-4 to TRBJ2-7; D gene unclear. The CDR3 totals 12 residues. V was clipped by 5 bases and J by 3 bases, with 9 bases between them. Germline CDR1 reads SGHNT; CDR2 reads YYREEE (reference sequence). For the CDR3, the DNA is TGTGCCAGCAGTACGGACCTCTACGAGCAGTACTTC. Translation gives CASSTDLYEQYF. The full variable domain, its missing parts supplied by reference TRBV5-4 and TRBJ2-7, is ETGVTQSPTHLIKTRGQQVTLRCSSQSGHNTVSWYQQALGQGPQFIFQYYREEENGRGNFPPRFSGLQFPNYSSELNVNALELDDSALYLCASSTDLYEQYFGPGTRLTVT.

This chain connects TRBV19 to TRBJ2-1; 8 positions agree with TRBD1. Per germline, CDR1 LNHDA and CDR2 SQIVND (reference sequence). The trim removed 7 bases at V and 7 bases at J, leaving 9 bases unmatched. The CDR3 extends over 14 amino acids. The CDR3 spells CASTAGGPFNEQFF. The CDR3, as DNA: TGTGCCAGTACTGCAGGGGGCCCTTTTAATGAGCAGTTCTTC.

Of note for this clonotype: Mismatch with germline at one junction end may stem from a read error. This chain connects TRBV20-1 to TRBJ2-3, with D possibly TRBD2 on 5 matching bases. The CDR3 has 13 residues. Germline CDR1 is DFQATT and CDR2 is SNEGSKA (reference sequence). The CDR3 DNA sequence: TGCAGCGCTACGAGCGGCGGCACAGATACGCAGTATTTT. The encoded protein is CSATSGGTDTQYF.

This clonotype was counted only a few times. The V and J genes are TRBV12-3 or TRBV12-4 and TRBJ2-2; D unclear. V lost 9 bases and J lost 3, with 8 bases in between. The CDR3 contains 12 residues. CDR3 loop: CASIDDTGELFF. In DNA form, the CDR3 reads TGTGCCAGTATAGACGACACCGGGGAGCTGTTTTTT.

The chain combines TRBV19 with TRBJ1-5, with D unresolved. Per germline, CDR1 LNHDA and CDR2 SQIVND (reference sequence). The CDR3 runs 13 residues. The germline V and J ends were trimmed by 3 bases and 3 bases, with 6 bases remaining between them. This CDR3 reads CASSILINQPQHF. CDR3 DNA: TGTGCCAGTAGTATTTTGATCAATCAGCCCCAGCATTTT.

This clonotype came up a few times. The chain combines TRBV5-5 with TRBJ1-3; D gene unclear. The germline V gene has CDR1 SGHKS and CDR2 YYEKEE (reference sequence). Trimming removed 0 bases from V and 4 bases from J, with 11 bases in between. The CDR3 has 15 residues. The CDR3 nucleotides read TGTGCCAGCAGCTTGGAAAGGGCGGCGGGAAACACCATATATTTT. This codes for CASSLERAAGNTIYF.

This clonotype was seen repeatedly, ten times or more. The V and J genes are TRBV6-6 and TRBJ1-6; D gene unclear. Germline CDR1 reads MNHNY; CDR2 reads SVGAGI (reference sequence). The V gene lost 0 bases and the J gene lost 9 bases, with 12 bases spanning the gap. The CDR3 contains 15 residues. CDR3 nucleotide sequence: TGTGCCAGCAGTTACTCGATAAGTGGATCTTCACCCCTCCACTTT. Residues: CASSYSISGSSPLHF.

This clonotype was detected a few times. V usage is TRBV7-9 and J usage is TRBJ2-2; 8 nucleotides line up with TRBD1. CDR3 length: 14 residues. V trimming: 10 bases; J trimming: 7 bases; junction bases outside the gene matches: 11. From germline, CDR1 is SEHNR and CDR2 FQNEAQ (reference sequence). Here the CDR3 DNA reads TGTGCCACCCATCAGGGGGCTAGGAGCGGGGAGCTGTTTTTT. Its translation is CATHQGARSGELFF. Full variable domain (rest looked up from reference TRBV7-9 and TRBJ2-2): DTGVSQNPRHKITKRGQNVTFRCDPISEHNRLYWYRQTLGQGPEFLTYFQNEAQLEKSRLLSDRFSAERPKGSFSTLEIQRTEQGDSAMYLCATHQGARSGELFFGEGSRLTVL.

The sample holds a few counts of this clonotype. The rearrangement joins TRBV27 to TRBJ1-2; D gene uncertain. CDR1 and CDR2 (germline): MNHEY, SMNVEV (reference sequence). The CDR3 has 13 residues. Trimming left V 7 bases short and J 2 bases short, with 11 bases between. The chain's CDR3 is CASKVAENYGYTF. The DNA for the CDR3 is TGTGCCAGCAAAGTTGCTGAGAACTATGGCTACACCTTC.

This clonotype was detected only a few times. This chain connects TRBV10-3 to TRBJ1-2; D call uncertain. The germline gives CDR1 ENHRY, CDR2 SYGVKD. V was cut by 3 bases and J by 2 bases, with 16 bases left in between. The CDR3 is 16 amino acids. CDR3 sequence reads: CAISDWSEDLNYGYTF. CDR3 bases: TGTGCCATCAGTGACTGGAGCGAGGACCTCAACTATGGCTACACCTTC.

This clonotype was counted a few times. The DNA for the CDR3 is TGCAGTGCTAGCGGCAGAGGCTTCGAAGCTTTCTTT. This encodes CSASGRGFEAFF. V is TRBV20-1 and J is TRBJ1-1, with D hard to call. This CDR3 has 12 amino acids. The V end lost 3 bases, the J end lost 8 bases, and 13 bases lay between the germline ends. Germline V gene sequence: CDR1 DFQATT, CDR2 SNEGSKA (reference sequence).

The chain employs TRBV6-2 or TRBV6-3 and TRBJ1-2; tentatively, D is TRBD1 (6 bases). The length of the CDR3 is 15 residues. V lost 5 bases to trimming and J lost 4 bases, with 17 bases between them. Germline-derived CDR1 and CDR2 are MNHEY and SVGEGT. In nucleotides, the CDR3 is TGTGCCAGCAGTCCAACAGGGATACCGTTCTATGGCTACACCTTC. Encoded protein: CASSPTGIPFYGYTF.

The table lists this clonotype with a few counts. This chain connects TRBV7-9 to TRBJ2-4; the D is unclear. CDR1 is SEHNR and CDR2 is FQNEAQ in the germline V gene (reference sequence). The V end lost 2 bases, the J end lost 0 bases, and 8 bases lay between the germline ends. The CDR3 covers 15 residues. The CDR3 region is CASSLISVAKNIQYF. CDR3 DNA sequence: TGTGCCAGCAGCTTAATCTCAGTAGCCAAAAACATTCAGTACTTC.

The gene calls are TRBV14 and TRBJ2-7, with TRBD1 matching over 9 bases. Per germline, CDR1 SGHDN and CDR2 FVKESK. The CDR3 runs to 20 residues. The trim removed 3 bases at V and 0 bases at J, leaving 18 bases unmatched. The DNA of the CDR3 is TGTGCCAGCAGCCAGACGTGGAGGGACAGGGAGGGTGATTCCTCCTACGAGCAGTACTTC. Its translation: CASSQTWRDREGDSSYEQYF.

This clonotype has only a few counts. V is TRBV12-3 or TRBV12-4 and J is TRBJ2-5, with a possible D match to TRBD2 (6 bases). V was clipped by 2 bases and J by 5 bases, with 15 bases between them. The CDR3 sequence is 15 residues long. CDR3 DNA: TGTGCCAGCAGTTTACGGGGAGGCGTGGTGGAGACCCAGTACTTC. Translation gives CASSLRGGVVETQYF.